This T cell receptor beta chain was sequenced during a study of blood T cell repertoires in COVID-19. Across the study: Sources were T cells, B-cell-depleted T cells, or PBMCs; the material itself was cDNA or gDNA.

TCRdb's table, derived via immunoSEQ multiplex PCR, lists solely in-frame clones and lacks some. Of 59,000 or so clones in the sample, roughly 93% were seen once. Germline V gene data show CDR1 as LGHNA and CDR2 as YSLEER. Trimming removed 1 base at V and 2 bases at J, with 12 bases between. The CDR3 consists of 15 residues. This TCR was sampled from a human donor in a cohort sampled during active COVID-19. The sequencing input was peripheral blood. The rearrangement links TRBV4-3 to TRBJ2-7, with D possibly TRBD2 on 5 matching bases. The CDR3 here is CASSQARGSTYEQYF. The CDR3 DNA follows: TGCGCCAGCAGCCAAGCTCGAGGGAGTACCTACGAGCAGTACTTC.